The 31 T cell receptor beta chains listed next were all sequenced from one sample in a study of control samples from healthy donors and cancer patients. TCRdb's copy holds only in-frame clones and misses some; the assay was immunoSEQ multiplex PCR. The data show some 45,000 clones, roughly 90% seen once. Sequencing input: PBMCs. All receptors derive from a middle-aged woman with head and neck cancer.

This sequence joins TRBV5-4 and TRBJ1-1; a weak D match, TRBD1 (5 bases). CDR1 is SGHNT and CDR2 is YYREEE in the germline V gene (reference sequence). V was clipped by 2 bases and J by 3 bases, with 14 bases between them. The CDR3 totals 15 residues. This CDR3 reads CASSFGFRGDTEAFF. The CDR3 nucleotides are TGTGCCAGCAGCTTCGGCTTCCGGGGGGACACTGAAGCTTTCTTT.

DNA for the CDR3: TGTGCCAGCAGCTTAGACAGGGCCTACGAGCAGTACTTC. Protein sequence: CASSLDRAYEQYF. The gene calls are TRBV7-8 and TRBJ2-7; a weak D match, TRBD1 (6 bases). The CDR3 spans 13 residues. Germline V gene sequence: CDR1 SGHVS, CDR2 FQNEAQ. Trimming stripped 1 base from V and 2 bases from J, with 6 bases between.

This chain joins TRBV19 and TRBJ2-7; the D gene is possibly TRBD2 (6 bases). V was pared by 3 bases and J by 3 bases, with 12 bases between. CDR1 and CDR2 (germline): LNHDA, SQIVND (reference sequence). CDR3 length equals 14 residues. The CDR3 sequence: CASSISNGGYEQYF. CDR3 in DNA: TGTGCCAGTAGTATTAGTAACGGGGGCTACGAGCAGTACTTC. Combining the CDR3 with reference TRBV19 and TRBJ2-7 gives the whole variable domain DGGITQSPKYLFRKEGQNVTLSCEQNLNHDAMYWYRQDPGQGLRLIYYSQIVNDFQKGDIAEGYSVSREKKESFPLTVTSAQKNPTAFYLCASSISNGGYEQYFGPGTRLTVT.

The CDR3 coding sequence is TGTGCCTGGAGTGTGTTCATGGATGAGCAGTTCTTC. Translation: CAWSVFMDEQFF. The V gene is TRBV30, the J gene TRBJ2-1; no reliable D call. Germline lookup yields CDR1 GTSNPN and CDR2 SVGIG (reference sequence). V lost 0 bases and J 8 bases, leaving 8 bases between the germline ends. The CDR3 is 12 amino acids.

The table lists this clone with a few counts. The chain couples TRBV6-1 to TRBJ1-2; 8 bases are shared with TRBD1. Trimming at V came to 3 bases and at J to 7 bases, leaving 7 bases not matched to a gene. Germline V gene data show CDR1 as MNHNS and CDR2 as SASEGT. This CDR3 contains 14 residues. CDR3 DNA: TGTGCCAGCAGTGATACAGGGGGGGGCCGTGGCTACACCTTC. Its translation: CASSDTGGGRGYTF.

In its sample, this clone was seen a few times. The chain has TRBV30 and TRBJ1-5; TRBD1 is a possible D gene (5 bases). The CDR3 sequence is 14 residues long. Germline CDR1 reads GTSNPN; CDR2 reads SVGIG (reference sequence). Trimming stripped 0 bases from V and 2 bases from J, with 8 bases between. The CDR3 nucleotides read TGTGCCTGGAGTGTAGCGGGGGGCAATCAGCCCCAGCATTTT. This sequence encodes CAWSVAGGNQPQHF.

The chain couples TRBV7-8 to TRBJ1-4; 7 bases agree with TRBD1. This CDR3 has 16 residues. The germline gives CDR1 SGHVS, CDR2 FQNEAQ. Losses at the gene ends were 6 bases for V and 7 bases for J; bases not matched to a gene: 14. CDR3 DNA: TGTGCCAGCAGATCCGACAGGGTTAGGGATGGTGAAAAACTGTTTTTT. Encoded protein: CASRSDRVRDGEKLFF.

The chain is built from TRBV5-5 and TRBJ1-1, with 7 nucleotides matching TRBD1. After removal of 3 bases from V and 1 base from J, the junction contained 9 bases not matched to a gene. The germline V gene encodes CDR1 SGHKS and CDR2 YYEKEE (reference sequence). The CDR3 covers 16 residues. DNA of the CDR3: TGTGCCAGCAGCTCAGGGGGGACAGCTAAGAACACTGAAGCTTTCTTT. Translation: CASSSGGTAKNTEAFF.

The CDR3 nucleotides read TGTGCCACCGGGGGGTCTGGGGCCAACGTCCTGACTTTC. Translated, it gives CATGGSGANVLTF. This chain links TRBV6-5 with TRBJ2-6; the match to TRBD2 covers 7 bases. The J segment lost 1 base and the V segment lost 10 bases, leaving 1 base of the junction unmatched. The germline CDR1 and CDR2 sequences are MNHEY and SVGAGI. The CDR3 is made up of 13 amino acids.

The rearrangement joins TRBV6-2 or TRBV6-3 to TRBJ1-2; no definite D call. Germline V lookup: CDR1 MNHEY, CDR2 SVGEGT. The CDR3 contains 17 residues. V was pared by 4 bases and J by 0 bases, with 18 bases between. The chain's CDR3 is CASSSAPAGWTNYGYTF. DNA of the CDR3: TGTGCCAGCAGTTCTGCCCCGGCTGGGTGGACTAACTATGGCTACACCTTC.

The J gene is TRBJ1-2, the V gene TRBV29-1; D unclear. Germline values: CDR1 SQVTM, CDR2 ANQGSEA. The germline V and J ends were trimmed by 4 bases and 6 bases, with 9 bases remaining between them. The CDR3 runs 11 residues. CDR3: CSVARGHGYTF. Here the CDR3 DNA reads TGCAGCGTTGCGCGCGGGCATGGCTACACCTTC.

V and J are TRBV9 and TRBJ1-2, with D tentatively TRBD1 (6 bases). CDR3 length equals 16 residues. Trimming took off 0 bases at V and 6 bases at J, with 18 bases between the two ends. Germline V CDR1 and CDR2: SGDLS, YYNGEE. The CDR3 protein is CASSVAPWGGADGYTF. DNA for the CDR3: TGTGCCAGCAGCGTAGCCCCCTGGGGGGGGGCGGATGGCTACACCTTC.

This sequence joins TRBV2 and TRBJ1-5; tentatively, D is TRBD1 (5 bases). CDR1 SNHLY and CDR2 FYNNEI come from the germline V gene. The CDR3 loop spans 14 amino acids. V was trimmed by 4 bases and J by 1 base, leaving 8 bases between them. CDR3 sequence (DNA): TGTGCCAGCAGTGCAGCAGGGAGCAATCAGCCCCAGCATTTT. Its translation is CASSAAGSNQPQHF.

The chain links TRBV5-1 to TRBJ2-7; 8 nucleotides line up with TRBD2. This CDR3 comprises 14 residues. Trimming at V came to 0 bases and at J to 5 bases, leaving 4 bases not matched to a gene. Germline V gives CDR1 SGHRS, CDR2 YFSETQ. CDR3 protein: CASSLVAGINEQYF. CDR3 sequence (DNA): TGCGCCAGCAGCTTGGTAGCGGGAATAAACGAGCAGTACTTC. The whole variable domain, remainder taken from reference TRBV5-1 and TRBJ2-7, is KAGVTQTPRYLIKTRGQQVTLSCSPISGHRSVSWYQQTPGQGLQFLFEYFSETQRNKGNFPGRFSGRQFSNSRSEMNVSTLELGDSALYLCASSLVAGINEQYFGPGTRLTVT.

This clone was observed a handful of times. V gene TRBV5-1 combines with J gene TRBJ1-1; the D is unclear. The CDR3 consists of 14 residues. Germline V gene sequence: CDR1 SGHRS, CDR2 YFSETQ. V lost 2 bases and J 3 bases, leaving 11 bases between the germline ends. The CDR3 region is CASSLAGWDTEAFF. CDR3 nucleotides: TGCGCCAGCAGCTTAGCAGGATGGGACACTGAAGCTTTCTTT.

This chain links TRBV5-1 with TRBJ2-3, with D tentatively TRBD1 (6 bases). Germline CDR1 reads SGHRS; CDR2 reads YFSETQ. There are 13 residues in the CDR3. Trimming took 4 bases from V and 6 from J, leaving 12 bases between them. CDR3 DNA: TGCGCCAGCAGCGGGCAGGGGTTGGATACGCAGTATTTT. Protein product: CASSGQGLDTQYF.

The J gene is TRBJ2-3, the V gene TRBV18, with TRBD2 matching over 9 bases. The CDR3 contains 15 residues. Germline-derived CDR1 and CDR2 are KGHSH and LQKENI. V lost 2 bases, J lost 4 bases, and 4 bases stayed unmatched. This CDR3 is CASSPFAGGSDTQYF. The CDR3 region has the DNA TGTGCCAGCTCACCATTCGCGGGGGGGTCAGATACGCAGTATTTT.

The chain couples TRBV19 to TRBJ1-2, with D uncertain. Per the germline V gene, CDR1 is LNHDA and CDR2 is SQIVND (reference sequence). V dropped 3 bases and J dropped 6 bases, with 20 bases sitting between them. There are 16 residues in the CDR3. For the CDR3, the DNA is TGTGCCAGTAGTATGCTATTAGGCAAGGGCAAAGATGGCTACACCTTC. Protein: CASSMLLGKGKDGYTF.

The CDR3, as DNA: TGCGCCAGCAGCATACCGGGACAGGGGTCCGAGCAGTACTTC. Protein sequence: CASSIPGQGSEQYF. The chain is built from TRBV5-1 and TRBJ2-7, with 10 bases lining up with TRBD1. V was clipped by 4 bases and J by 6 bases; unmatched bases: 7. Germline V gives CDR1 SGHRS, CDR2 YFSETQ. The CDR3 is 14 residues long.

V and J are TRBV5-1 and TRBJ2-7; the D is unclear. V was cut by 2 bases and J by 4 bases, with 10 bases left in between. Germline CDR1 is SGHRS and CDR2 is YFSETQ. CDR3 length: 13 amino acids. CDR3 amino acids: CASSFSSDYEQYF. DNA for the CDR3: TGCGCCAGCAGCTTTAGCAGTGATTACGAGCAGTACTTC.

The J gene is TRBJ1-1, the V gene TRBV5-1; D gene unclear. This CDR3 region has 14 residues. CDR1 and CDR2 from the germline V gene are SGHRS and YFSETQ. With 4 bases removed from V and 0 bases from J, the gap between germline ends came to 10 bases. This chain's CDR3 is CASSENTVNTEAFF. CDR3 nucleotide sequence: TGCGCCAGCAGCGAAAACACAGTGAACACTGAAGCTTTCTTT. Based on the CDR3 plus reference TRBV5-1 and TRBJ1-1, the full variable domain is KAGVTQTPRYLIKTRGQQVTLSCSPISGHRSVSWYQQTPGQGLQFLFEYFSETQRNKGNFPGRFSGRQFSNSRSEMNVSTLELGDSALYLCASSENTVNTEAFFGQGTRLTVV.

The V call is TRBV7-9, the J call TRBJ2-7; TRBD1 aligns across 7 bases. CDR3 size: 14 residues. Germline CDR1 is SEHNR and CDR2 is FQNEAQ (reference sequence). The junction had 6 bases not matched to a gene; V was cut back by 5 bases and J by 2 bases. CDR3 sequence: CASSPGTEPYEQYF. The CDR3, as DNA: TGTGCCAGCAGCCCCGGGACAGAACCCTACGAGCAGTACTTC.

The chain combines TRBV7-3 with TRBJ2-1; 9 bases line up with TRBD2. Per the germline V gene, CDR1 is SGHTA and CDR2 is FQGTGA. V was clipped by 5 bases and J by 4 bases; unmatched bases: 6. The CDR3 loop spans 15 amino acids. CDR3 in DNA: TGTGCCAGCAGCGAAGGACTAGCGCTTTACAATGAGCAGTTCTTC. Its translation is CASSEGLALYNEQFF.

The rearrangement uses TRBV5-4 and TRBJ1-2; TRBD1 matches at 12 bases. The trim removed 3 bases at V and 4 bases at J, leaving 1 base unmatched. Germline assignment: CDR1 SGHNT and CDR2 YYREEE (reference sequence). The CDR3 runs to 14 residues. The chain's CDR3 is CASSWGQGAYGYTF. In nucleotides, the CDR3 is TGTGCCAGCAGCTGGGGACAGGGGGCCTATGGCTACACCTTC.

J is TRBJ1-5 and V is TRBV23-1; D is perhaps TRBD1 (6 bases). TRBV23-1 is identified as an open reading frame with a role that is uncertain. This CDR3 has 15 amino acids. Trimming cost V 0 bases and J 8 bases, with 14 bases left between them. The CDR3 sequence: CASSQSYREGEPQHF. CDR3 nucleotides: TGCGCCAGCAGTCAATCCTACAGGGAAGGAGAGCCCCAGCATTTT.

This rearrangement joins TRBV6-1 to TRBJ1-1; D call uncertain. This CDR3 comprises 15 residues. Germline lookup yields CDR1 MNHNS and CDR2 SASEGT. V was clipped by 1 base and J by 0 bases, with 9 bases between them. CDR3 nucleotide sequence: TGTGCCAGCAGTGAAGTCCCGGACTTGAACACTGAAGCTTTCTTT. Its translation: CASSEVPDLNTEAFF.

The chain recombines TRBV5-1 with TRBJ1-6; D gene uncertain. Germline CDR1 reads SGHRS; CDR2 reads YFSETQ. The germline V and J ends were trimmed by 1 base and 6 bases, with 17 bases remaining between them. This CDR3 contains 17 residues. Here the CDR3 DNA reads TGCGCCAGCAGCTTGACCGACCCGGTAAAGATTAATTCACCCCTCCACTTT. This encodes CASSLTDPVKINSPLHF.

V gene TRBV11-3 combines with J gene TRBJ2-1, with TRBD1 as a possible D gene (5 bases). Germline CDR1 is SGHNT and CDR2 is YENEEA. Trimming took off 8 bases at V and 9 bases at J, with 14 bases between the two ends. The CDR3 loop spans 12 amino acids. The CDR3 bases are TGTGCCAGCTCGTATAGGGGTGGTGAGCAGTTCTTC. Its translation is CASSYRGGEQFF.

The J gene is TRBJ2-7, the V gene TRBV5-1, with 8 nucleotides matching TRBD2. With V trimmed by 2 bases and J by 5 bases, 9 bases remained unmatched. Per germline, CDR1 SGHRS and CDR2 YFSETQ. The CDR3 has 15 amino acids. This chain's CDR3 is CASSLFYGRAHEQYF. The CDR3 DNA follows: TGCGCCAGCAGCTTATTTTACGGGAGGGCACACGAGCAGTACTTC.

By sample share, this clone is medium-sized. The chain joins TRBV4-2 to TRBJ1-4, with D hard to call. CDR1 and CDR2 from the germline V gene are LGHNA and YNFKEQ. Trimming took 0 bases from V and 0 from J, leaving 14 bases between them. The CDR3 runs 18 residues. The CDR3 protein is CASSQEIRYPATNEKLFF. The CDR3 DNA reads as TGTGCCAGCAGCCAAGAGATTCGGTACCCTGCAACTAATGAAAAACTGTTTTTT.

This chain joins TRBV19 and TRBJ2-6; perhaps D is TRBD1 or TRBD2 (6 bases each). CDR3 length: 17 amino acids. CDR1 is LNHDA and CDR2 is SQIVND in the germline V gene (reference sequence). V dropped 3 bases and J dropped 5 bases, with 17 bases sitting between them. The CDR3, as DNA: TGTGCCAGTAGTATTGGTGGGGGGCAGGGATGGGCCAACGTCCTGACTTTC. Translation: CASSIGGGQGWANVLTF.